Following are 20 T cell receptor beta chains from one sample sequenced in a study of shared clonotypes between healthy human individuals. Produced via immunoSEQ multiplex PCR; TCRdb's table is partial and in-frame only. The profile shows about 1.1 million clones, roughly 77% of them singletons. Specimen: memory CD4+ T cells from PBMCs. As for subset: CD45RA-negative fraction. Source of these receptors: a man aged 18 to 29 in good health. Some clones in this sample may be carry-over from other donors' samples.

CDR3 loop: CSVEEHGYTF. The CDR3 DNA follows: TGCAGCGTTGAAGAACATGGCTACACCTTC. The V call is TRBV29-1, the J call TRBJ1-2; D not certain. CDR1 is SQVTM, CDR2 ANQGSEA, per germline. V was trimmed by 0 bases and J by 6 bases, leaving 2 bases between them. The CDR3 covers 10 residues. Using reference TRBV29-1 and TRBJ1-2 for the parts outside the CDR3, the full variable domain is SAVISQKPSRDICQRGTSLTIQCQVDSQVTMMFWYRQQPGQSLTLIATANQGSEATYESGFVIDKFPISRPNLTFSTLTVSNMSPEDSSIYLCSVEEHGYTFGSGTRLTVV.

The chain recombines TRBV6-5 with TRBJ2-7, with D perhaps given as TRBD1 or TRBD2 (5 bases each). In germline, CDR1 is MNHEY, CDR2 SVGAGI. This CDR3 region has 14 residues. V shed 5 bases and J shed 5 bases, with 16 bases lying between them. The CDR3 sequence: CASSRLRGRDEQYF. DNA of the CDR3: TGTGCCAGCAGTCGACTCCGGGGCCGGGACGAGCAGTACTTC.

With respect to this clone: A read error is the likely source, as a far larger clone sits one nucleotide away. The genes are TRBV7-2 and TRBJ2-2; D may be TRBD1 (6 bases). Trimming shortened V by 3 bases and J by 7 bases, and 12 bases separated the two germline ends. This CDR3 has 14 amino acids. The germline V gene has CDR1 SGHTA and CDR2 FQGNSA. CDR3: CASSFSGDIGELFF. CDR3 nucleotides: TGTGCCAGCAGCTTTTCAGGGGACATCGGGGAGCTGTTTTTT.

V gene TRBV28 combines with J gene TRBJ2-2; D is tentatively TRBD1 or TRBD2 (7 bases each). In germline, CDR1 is MDHEN, CDR2 SYDVKM. CDR3 length equals 14 residues. The V end lost 4 bases, the J end lost 5 bases, and 11 bases lay between the germline ends. The CDR3 loop is CASSSGGGTGELFF. Written as DNA, the CDR3 is TGTGCCAGCAGTTCAGGGGGAGGGACCGGGGAGCTGTTTTTT.

This clone was seen only once. DNA for the CDR3: TGTGCCAGCAGCTTGCGAAGGACAGGGAGCACAGATACGCAGTATTTT. Protein product: CASSLRRTGSTDTQYF. This chain links TRBV5-4 with TRBJ2-3, with 8 bases identical to TRBD1. This CDR3 has 16 residues. Looked up from germline, CDR1 is SGHNT and CDR2 is YYREEE (reference sequence). Germline trimming cut 1 base from V and 0 bases from J; bases unmatched to any gene: 4.

This clone was seen just once. The rearrangement links TRBV28 to TRBJ2-7; D may match TRBD1 or TRBD2 (6 bases each). Germline V gives CDR1 MDHEN, CDR2 SYDVKM. This CDR3 spans 13 amino acids. V gave up 5 bases and J gave up 9 bases, with 17 bases separating them. The CDR3 here is CASSILLGGRQYF. The CDR3 coding sequence is TGTGCCAGCAGTATCCTTCTTGGGGGGCGGCAGTACTTC.

Only one count was recorded for this clone. This specimen includes other DNA sequences encoding the same CDR3. The rearrangement uses TRBV7-2 and TRBJ2-7; TRBD2 matches at 7 bases. Germline loops: CDR1 SGHTA, CDR2 FQGNSA. The CDR3 extends over 14 amino acids. V lost 1 base, J lost 2 bases, and 2 bases stayed unmatched. The CDR3 nucleotides read TGTGCCAGCAGCTTAGGGGCGGGGGCCTACGAGCAGTACTTC. Amino acid sequence: CASSLGAGAYEQYF.

The rearrangement joins TRBV29-1 to TRBJ1-1, with D unclear. The CDR3 totals 11 residues. CDR1 is SQVTM and CDR2 is ANQGSEA in the germline V gene. V was pared by 3 bases and J by 10 bases, with 12 bases between. The CDR3 DNA reads TGCAGCGTTGAGAACCCTAGAGGAGCTTTCTTT. Its translation: CSVENPRGAFF.

The chain couples TRBV18 to TRBJ2-5, with D tentatively TRBD1 or TRBD2 (5 bases each). The V and J ends lost 3 bases and 1 base respectively, with 9 bases between them. CDR3 size: 14 residues. Per germline, CDR1 KGHSH and CDR2 LQKENI. DNA for the CDR3: TGTGCCAGCTCACCGGTCGGGACCCAAGAGACCCAGTACTTC. Its protein product is CASSPVGTQETQYF.

J is TRBJ2-1 and V is TRBV5-1; tentative D call: TRBD2 (5 bases). Trimming left V 4 bases short and J 1 base short, with 15 bases between. The CDR3 covers 16 residues. Germline V CDR1 and CDR2: SGHRS, YFSETQ. The CDR3 coding sequence is TGCGCCAGCAGCCCGCGGGCGACGGGGTCCTACAATGAGCAGTTCTTC. Protein sequence: CASSPRATGSYNEQFF. Full variable domain (rest looked up from reference TRBV5-1 and TRBJ2-1): KAGVTQTPRYLIKTRGQQVTLSCSPISGHRSVSWYQQTPGQGLQFLFEYFSETQRNKGNFPGRFSGRQFSNSRSEMNVSTLELGDSALYLCASSPRATGSYNEQFFGPGTRLTVL.

The gene calls are TRBV18 and TRBJ2-5; D perhaps matches TRBD1 (5 bases). The V end lost 8 bases, the J end lost 1 base, and 11 bases lay between the germline ends. The length of the CDR3 is 13 residues. Germline CDR1 is KGHSH and CDR2 is LQKENI. The CDR3 loop is CASRQGLQETQYF. The CDR3 nucleotides read TGTGCCAGCCGCCAGGGCCTCCAAGAGACCCAGTACTTC.

This clone was counted ten times or more. This sequence joins TRBV4-2 and TRBJ2-2; 8 bases are a match to TRBD1. With V trimmed by 5 bases and J by 2 bases, 7 bases remained unmatched. The CDR3 runs 16 residues. The germline V gene encodes CDR1 LGHNA and CDR2 YNFKEQ. CDR3 amino acids: CASSEGQGSNTGELFF. The CDR3 DNA reads as TGTGCCAGCAGCGAAGGACAGGGTAGTAACACCGGGGAGCTGTTTTTT.

This clone was detected many times. The J gene is TRBJ2-1, the V gene TRBV4-2; the D is unclear. Trimming took 4 bases from V and 3 from J, leaving 13 bases between them. The CDR3 sequence is 15 residues long. Looked up from germline, CDR1 is LGHNA and CDR2 is YNFKEQ. CDR3 coding DNA: TGTGCCAGCAGCCTCGAAGACTCCCGCTACAATGAGCAGTTCTTC. Translating gives CASSLEDSRYNEQFF.

The chain combines TRBV5-1 with TRBJ2-3, with a weak D call TRBD1 (5 bases). CDR1 is SGHRS, CDR2 YFSETQ, per germline. Trimming took 2 bases from V and 4 from J, leaving 8 bases between them. The CDR3 runs to 13 residues. DNA of the CDR3: TGCGCCAGCAGCTTACAGGACCCAGATACGCAGTATTTT. The encoded protein is CASSLQDPDTQYF. Using reference TRBV5-1 and TRBJ2-3 for the parts outside the CDR3, the full variable domain is KAGVTQTPRYLIKTRGQQVTLSCSPISGHRSVSWYQQTPGQGLQFLFEYFSETQRNKGNFPGRFSGRQFSNSRSEMNVSTLELGDSALYLCASSLQDPDTQYFGPGTRLTVL.

CDR3 nucleotide sequence: TGTGCCAGCAGCTTGGTGCCCTCTGGCACAGATACGCAGTATTTT. This encodes CASSLVPSGTDTQYF. V is TRBV5-4 and J is TRBJ2-3; D not resolved. The V and J ends lost 0 bases and 1 base respectively, with 9 bases between them. In germline, CDR1 is SGHNT, CDR2 YYREEE (reference sequence). The CDR3 runs to 15 residues.

This rearrangement joins TRBV9 to TRBJ2-5; D gene unclear. Trimming pared 3 bases from V and 10 bases from J, leaving 19 bases between. Germline loops: CDR1 SGDLS, CDR2 YYNGEE. This CDR3 is built from 14 residues. CDR3 nucleotides: TGTGCCAGCAGCGCTCACTACCCCTTAGGGCTCCAGTACTTC. Encoded protein: CASSAHYPLGLQYF.

With respect to this clone: A much larger clone differs by one base, so this may be a read error. V and J are TRBV7-9 and TRBJ2-1; no clear D gene. The ends were cut back, 3 bases at V and 8 bases at J, with 2 bases in the middle. CDR3 length equals 10 residues. Germline CDR1 is SEHNR and CDR2 is FQNEAQ (reference sequence). The CDR3 reads CASSFYEQFF. CDR3 in DNA: TGTGCCAGCAGCTTCTATGAGCAGTTCTTC.

The CDR3 spells CASSVGGRGNYGYTF. In DNA form, the CDR3 reads TGTGCCAGCAGCGTCGGGGGAAGGGGTAACTATGGCTACACCTTC. V and J are TRBV9 and TRBJ1-2; D is possibly TRBD1 (5 bases). The CDR3 runs to 15 residues. Trimming shortened V by 2 bases and J by 1 base, and 12 bases separated the two germline ends. The germline V gene has CDR1 SGDLS and CDR2 YYNGEE.

This clone showed up just a few times. The chain employs TRBV6-1 and TRBJ2-2; 9 bases fit TRBD1. CDR1 is MNHNS, CDR2 SASEGT, per germline. Trimming at V came to 4 bases and at J to 3 bases, leaving 9 bases not matched to a gene. The CDR3 extends over 17 amino acids. CDR3 bases: TGTGCCAGCAGTGGGCAGTCGGGACAGGGCGACACCGGGGAGCTGTTTTTT. It translates to CASSGQSGQGDTGELFF.

This clone appeared once. The rearrangement uses TRBV5-1 and TRBJ2-1; 8 positions agree with TRBD2. The CDR3 loop spans 14 amino acids. Trimming cost V 4 bases and J 9 bases; bases outside gene matches: 9. Germline V CDR1 and CDR2: SGHRS, YFSETQ. Here the CDR3 DNA reads TGCGCCAGCAGCGCAAAGCGGGAGCTGATTGAGCAGTTCTTC. Its translation: CASSAKRELIEQFF.